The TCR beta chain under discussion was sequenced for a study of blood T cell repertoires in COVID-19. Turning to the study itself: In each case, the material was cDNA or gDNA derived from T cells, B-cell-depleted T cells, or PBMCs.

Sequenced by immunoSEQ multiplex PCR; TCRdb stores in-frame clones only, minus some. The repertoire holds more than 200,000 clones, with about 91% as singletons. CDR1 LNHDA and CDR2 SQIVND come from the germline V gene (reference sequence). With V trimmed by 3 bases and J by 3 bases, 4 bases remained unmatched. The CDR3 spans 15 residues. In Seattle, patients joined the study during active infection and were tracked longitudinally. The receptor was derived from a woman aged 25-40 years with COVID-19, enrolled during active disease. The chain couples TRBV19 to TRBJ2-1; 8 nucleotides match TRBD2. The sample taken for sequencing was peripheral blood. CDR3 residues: CASSILSGGYNEQFF. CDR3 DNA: TGTGCCAGTAGTATCCTCAGCGGGGGCTACAATGAGCAGTTCTTC. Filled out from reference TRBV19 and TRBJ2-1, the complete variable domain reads DGGITQSPKYLFRKEGQNVTLSCEQNLNHDAMYWYRQDPGQGLRLIYYSQIVNDFQKGDIAEGYSVSREKKESFPLTVTSAQKNPTAFYLCASSILSGGYNEQFFGPGTRLTVL.